The sample holds many counts of the clone carrying this T cell receptor beta chain. Antigen specificity is unknown. This sample was taken from a study of T cell repertoires in cytomegalovirus infection. TCRdb analysed the reads with MiXCR anew, one entry per CDR3 protein. The repertoire has about 920,000 distinct CDR3 sequences, less than 35% of them found once; the top ten carry over 13%. The CDR3 spans 13 residues. The ends were cut back, 2 bases at V and 3 bases at J, with 7 bases in the middle. Germline assignment: CDR1 SGHTA and CDR2 FQGNSA. The specimen comprised cultured CD8+ T cells from PBMCs, sampled from culture after CMV antigen stimulation. This chain links TRBV7-2 with TRBJ2-5; no reliable D call. The clonotype originates from a human donor in good health (CMV status not recorded). Some clones in this sample may be carry-over from other donors' samples. DNA of the CDR3: TGTGCCAGCAGCTTAAATCGGGAAGAGACCCAGTACTTC. Translating it yields CASSLNREETQYF. The variable domain in full, completed from reference TRBV7-2 and TRBJ2-5, reads GAGVSQSPSNKVTEKGKDVELRCDPISGHTALYWYRQSLGQGLEFLIYFQGNSAPDKSGLPSDRFSAERTGGSVSTLTIQRTQQEDSAVYLCASSLNREETQYFGPGTRLLVL.